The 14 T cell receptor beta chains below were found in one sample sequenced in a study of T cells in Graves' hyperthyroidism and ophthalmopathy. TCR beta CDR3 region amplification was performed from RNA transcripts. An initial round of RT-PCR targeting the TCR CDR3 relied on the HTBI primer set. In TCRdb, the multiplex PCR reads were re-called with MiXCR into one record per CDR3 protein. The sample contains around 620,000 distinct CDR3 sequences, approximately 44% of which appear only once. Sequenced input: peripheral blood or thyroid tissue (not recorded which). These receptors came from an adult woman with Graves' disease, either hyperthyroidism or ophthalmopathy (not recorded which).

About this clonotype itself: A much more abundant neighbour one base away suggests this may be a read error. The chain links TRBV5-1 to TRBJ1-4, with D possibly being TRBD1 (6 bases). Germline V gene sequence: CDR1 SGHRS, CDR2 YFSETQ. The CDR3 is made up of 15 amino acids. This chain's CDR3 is CASSPLGGSGERLFF. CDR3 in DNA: TGCGCCAGCAGCCCGCTGGGAGGGTCAGGGGAAAGACTGTTTTTT. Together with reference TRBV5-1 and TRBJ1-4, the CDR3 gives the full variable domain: KAGVTQTPRYLIKTRGQQVTLSCSPISGHRSVSWYQQTPGQGLQFLFEYFSETQRNKGNFPGRFSGRQFSNSRSEMNVSTLELGDSALYLCASSPLGGSGERLFFGSGTQLSVL.

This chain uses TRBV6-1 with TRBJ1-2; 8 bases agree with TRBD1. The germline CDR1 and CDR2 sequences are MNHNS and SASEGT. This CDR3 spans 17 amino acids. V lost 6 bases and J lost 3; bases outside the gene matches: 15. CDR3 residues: CASRAHQGAVEDYGYTF. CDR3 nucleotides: TGTGCCAGCAGGGCCCATCAGGGGGCAGTAGAGGACTATGGCTACACCTTC.

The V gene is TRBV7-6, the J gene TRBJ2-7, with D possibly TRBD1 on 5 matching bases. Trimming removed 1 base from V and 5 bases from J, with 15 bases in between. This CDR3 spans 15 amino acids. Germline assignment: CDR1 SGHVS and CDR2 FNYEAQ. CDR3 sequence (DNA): TGTGCCAGCAGCTTAGTTACAGGTGCCTTGCACGAGCAGTACTTC. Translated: CASSLVTGALHEQYF.

The CDR3 sequence: CASTSGTDTGELFF. The CDR3 region has the DNA TGTGCCAGCACCTCCGGGACAGACACCGGGGAGCTGTTTTTT. The gene calls are TRBV7-8 and TRBJ2-2; the match to TRBD1 covers 7 bases. CDR1 is SGHVS, CDR2 FQNEAQ, per germline. CDR3 length: 14 amino acids. With V trimmed by 7 bases and J by 3 bases, 5 bases remained unmatched. Using reference TRBV7-8 and TRBJ2-2 for the parts outside the CDR3, the full variable domain is GAGVSQSPRYKVAKRGQDVALRCDPISGHVSLFWYQQALGQGPEFLTYFQNEAQLDKSGLPSDRFFAERPEGSVSTLKIQRTQQEDSAVYLCASTSGTDTGELFFGEGSRLTVL.

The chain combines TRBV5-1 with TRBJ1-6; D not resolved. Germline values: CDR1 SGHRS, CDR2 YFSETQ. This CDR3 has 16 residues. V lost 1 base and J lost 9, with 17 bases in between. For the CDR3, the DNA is TGCGCCAGCAGCTTGATCGGCGACGGCGTGGGTTCACCCCTCCACTTT. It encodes CASSLIGDGVGSPLHF.

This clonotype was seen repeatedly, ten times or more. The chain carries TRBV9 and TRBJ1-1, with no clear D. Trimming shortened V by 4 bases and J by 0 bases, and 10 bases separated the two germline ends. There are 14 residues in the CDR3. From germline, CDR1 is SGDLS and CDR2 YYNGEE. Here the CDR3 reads CASSPIAMNTEAFF. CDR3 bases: TGTGCCAGCAGCCCTATAGCAATGAACACTGAAGCTTTCTTT.

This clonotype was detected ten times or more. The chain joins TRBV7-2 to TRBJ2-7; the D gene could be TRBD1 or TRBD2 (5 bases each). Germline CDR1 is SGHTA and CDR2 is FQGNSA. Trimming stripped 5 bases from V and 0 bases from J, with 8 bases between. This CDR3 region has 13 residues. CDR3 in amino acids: CASSEGPSYEQYF. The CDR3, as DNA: TGTGCCAGCAGCGAGGGGCCCTCCTACGAGCAGTACTTC.

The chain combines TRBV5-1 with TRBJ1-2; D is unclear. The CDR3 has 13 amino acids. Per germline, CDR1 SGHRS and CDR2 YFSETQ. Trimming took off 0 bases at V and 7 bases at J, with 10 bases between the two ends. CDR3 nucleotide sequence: TGCGCCAGCAGCTTGGCCGGGTACTTTGGCTACACCTTC. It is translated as CASSLAGYFGYTF. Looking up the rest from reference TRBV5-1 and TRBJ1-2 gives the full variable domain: KAGVTQTPRYLIKTRGQQVTLSCSPISGHRSVSWYQQTPGQGLQFLFEYFSETQRNKGNFPGRFSGRQFSNSRSEMNVSTLELGDSALYLCASSLAGYFGYTFGSGTRLTVV.

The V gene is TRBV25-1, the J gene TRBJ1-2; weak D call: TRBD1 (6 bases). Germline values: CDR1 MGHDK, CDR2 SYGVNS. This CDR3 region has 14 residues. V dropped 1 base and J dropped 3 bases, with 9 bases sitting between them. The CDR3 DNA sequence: TGTGCCAGCAGTGAATCAGGGGTGCACTATGGCTACACCTTC. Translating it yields CASSESGVHYGYTF.

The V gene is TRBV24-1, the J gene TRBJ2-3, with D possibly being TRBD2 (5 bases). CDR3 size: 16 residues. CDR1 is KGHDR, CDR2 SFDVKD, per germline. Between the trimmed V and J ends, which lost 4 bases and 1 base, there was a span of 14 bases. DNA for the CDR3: TGTGCCACCAGTGACTCCGGGTGGGAGCGCACAGATACGCAGTATTTT. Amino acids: CATSDSGWERTDTQYF.

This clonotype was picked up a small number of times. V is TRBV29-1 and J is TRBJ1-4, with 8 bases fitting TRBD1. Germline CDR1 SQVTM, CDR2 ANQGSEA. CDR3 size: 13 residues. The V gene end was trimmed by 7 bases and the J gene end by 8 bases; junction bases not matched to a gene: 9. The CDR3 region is CSASNRGVEKLFF. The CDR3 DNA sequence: TGCAGCGCGTCCAACAGGGGGGTAGAAAAACTGTTTTTT.

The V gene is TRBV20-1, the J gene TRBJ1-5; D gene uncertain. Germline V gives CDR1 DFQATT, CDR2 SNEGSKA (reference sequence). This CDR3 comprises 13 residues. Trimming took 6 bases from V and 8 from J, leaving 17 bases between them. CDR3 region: CSAEAGSHEPQHF. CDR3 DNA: TGCAGTGCAGAAGCGGGATCCCATGAGCCCCAGCATTTT.

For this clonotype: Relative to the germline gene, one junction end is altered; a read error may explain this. The CDR3: CASSRLGQGVLGYTF. In nucleotides, the CDR3 is TGTGCCAGCAGTCGCCTCGGACAGGGGGTTCTTGGCTACACCTTC. The V call is TRBV10-2, the J call TRBJ1-2; 10 bases fit TRBD1. Per the germline V gene, CDR1 is WSHSY and CDR2 is SAAADI. The CDR3 extends over 15 amino acids.

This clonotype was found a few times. The CDR3 DNA is TGTGCCAGCAGCTTAGGGGGCTACGCGGAGACCCAGTACTTC. It codes for CASSLGGYAETQYF. The rearrangement links TRBV7-9 to TRBJ2-5; the D gene is possibly TRBD1 (5 bases). V was cut by 1 base and J by 5 bases, with 11 bases left in between. Germline values: CDR1 SEHNR, CDR2 FQNEAQ (reference sequence). This CDR3 spans 14 amino acids. The full variable domain, in which reference TRBV7-9 and TRBJ2-5 provide the parts outside the CDR3, is DTGVSQNPRHKITKRGQNVTFRCDPISEHNRLYWYRQTLGQGPEFLTYFQNEAQLEKSRLLSDRFSAERPKGSFSTLEIQRTEQGDSAMYLCASSLGGYAETQYFGPGTRLLVL.